This T cell receptor beta chain was captured in a study of blood T cells in healthy people across ages. Regarding the study as a whole: Bulk PBMC profiling left naive and antigen-experienced comparisons inconclusive. Among long-lived donors, naive CD4+ cells were more numerous and diversity higher than in aged donors.

Together with a sample-barcoded 5' primer, a J-beta primer mix was included in a second PCR lasting roughly 6 to 12 cycles. TCRdb used MiXCR to reprocess the 5' RACE reads, holding one entry per CDR3 protein. This table holds some 1,000,000 distinct CDR3 sequences, under 30% found once. This clonotype was observed a handful of times. Its antigen is not known. The V end lost 6 bases, the J end lost 3 bases, and 14 bases lay between the germline ends. The CDR3 length is 14 residues. These data are also associated with another study on T cells of mothers and their children. Per that paper: The second PCR's M1S primer added sample barcodes and 2-4 random nucleotides. Relative to unrelated pairs, biologically related mother-child dyads exhibited marginally greater, non-significant overlap.

Input material: blood. V is TRBV12-3 or TRBV12-4 and J is TRBJ1-2, with D unresolved. The clonotype was recovered from a girl aged 2-10 years in good health. Here the CDR3 DNA reads TGTGCCAGCAGCCTTATTCAGAGCCACTATGGCTACACCTTC. This encodes CASSLIQSHYGYTF.